This entry features one T cell receptor beta chain sequence. These data originate in a study of blood T cell repertoires in COVID-19. Looking at the study overall: Whether acute or convalescent, the COVID-19 samples came from the United States, Italy and Spain.

Study members were between roughly 18 and 89 years old and lived in over 20 US regions. Cohort placement rested on clinical history that participants reported themselves. In the original analysis: Counts of nucleated cells, estimated from reference gene primer amplification, were obtained. Libraries were prepared by immunoSEQ multiplex PCR; TCRdb keeps only in-frame clonotypes and omits some of them. For V, J and clone size, that table is used; D and trimming come from the DNA. The table has more than 150,000 clones, 70% to 80% seen once. Trimming cost V 5 bases and J 3 bases, with 13 bases left between them. CDR3 length: 15 residues. CDR1 MNHEY and CDR2 SVGAGI come from the germline V gene.

The sequenced sample consisted of PBMCs or T cells enriched from blood (not recorded which). The receptor was isolated from a man in his fifties or sixties who had been exposed to COVID-19. This chain joins TRBV6-5 and TRBJ1-4; D ambiguous. Here the CDR3 DNA reads TGTGCCAGCAGTACATCAGGAAACTCTAATGAAAAACTGTTTTTT. As protein: CASSTSGNSNEKLFF.